A selection of T cell receptor beta chains follows, all from one sample in a study of blood T cell repertoires in COVID-19. Only in-frame clones appear in the TCRdb table, and some are missing; sequencing was by immunoSEQ multiplex PCR. This sample has about 270,000 clones, with about 83% found just once. What was sequenced was peripheral blood. The origin of the receptors is a man aged 80 or over with acute or convalescent COVID-19. Both conserved end residues are part of each CDR3. Fields, in order: D gene, J gene, clone size, V gene, CDR3 protein, CDR3 DNA. The D gene is left open where the match is weak. Clone size, where shown, is once, few, many, or a class for clones that have expanded.

>NA|TRBJ2-4|few|TRBV7-3
CASSPGENIQYF
TGTGCCAGCAGCCCTGGTGAGAACATTCAGTACTTC
>NA|TRBJ1-1|NA|TRBV5-4
CASRSGGALTEAFF
TGTGCCAGCAGATCGGGGGGGGCACTCACTGAAGCTTTCTTT
>TRBD2|TRBJ2-2|NA|TRBV19
CASTPGLAGVTGELFF
TGTGCCAGTACCCCGGGACTAGCGGGAGTTACCGGGGAGCTGTTTTTT
>NA|TRBJ1-5|NA|TRBV3-1/TRBV3-2
CASSLVGDQPQHF
TGTGCCAGCAGCCTAGTAGGAGATCAGCCCCAGCATTTT
>TRBD1|TRBJ1-4|NA|TRBV2
CASNPQGAANEKLFF
TGTGCCAGCAACCCGCAGGGGGCGGCTAATGAAAAACTGTTTTTT
>NA|TRBJ1-2|NA|TRBV4-1
CASSQDLSAGVKALYGYTF
TGCGCCAGCAGCCAAGACCTGTCGGCCGGGGTAAAGGCCCTCTATGGCTACACCTTC
>TRBD1|TRBJ2-7|NA|TRBV27
CASSRRDRGPYEQYF
TGTGCCAGCAGCCGGCGGGACAGGGGGCCCTACGAGCAGTACTTC
>TRBD2|TRBJ2-3|NA|TRBV5-1
CASSFTTSGSTDTQYF
TGCGCCAGCAGCTTCACGACTAGCGGGAGCACAGATACGCAGTATTTT
>TRBD2|TRBJ2-1|NA|TRBV2
CASSERGRGASGGSYNEQFF
TGTGCCAGCAGTGAAAGGGGGCGAGGAGCTAGCGGGGGCTCCTACAATGAGCAGTTCTTC
>TRBD1|TRBJ2-5|NA|TRBV5-1
CASSLSVTGGGETQYF
TGCGCCAGCAGCTTGTCTGTGACAGGGGGCGGAGAGACCCAGTACTTC
>NA|TRBJ1-5|NA|TRBV28
CASSFGKRGSNQPQHF
TGTGCCAGCAGTTTCGGGAAACGGGGTAGCAATCAGCCCCAGCATTTT
>NA|TRBJ1-3|NA|TRBV1
CTSSQPLDSKVHTIYF
TGCACCAGCAGCCAACCCCTGGACAGCAAGGTACACACCATATATTTT
>NA|TRBJ2-5|NA|TRBV28
CASSLRNRVVETQYF
TGTGCCAGCAGTTTGAGGAACAGGGTTGTAGAGACCCAGTACTTC
>NA|TRBJ2-2|NA|TRBV24-1
CATSVQGTGGELFF
TGTGCCACCAGTGTTCAGGGGACGGGCGGGGAGCTGTTTTTT
>NA|TRBJ2-1|NA|TRBV30
CAWSGPMAAYNEQFF
TGTGCCTGGAGTGGCCCCATGGCAGCCTACAATGAGCAGTTCTTC
>NA|TRBJ1-1|NA|TRBV3-1/TRBV3-2
CASSQQTPNTEAFF
TGTGCCAGCAGCCAGCAGACACCGAACACTGAAGCTTTCTTT
>NA|TRBJ2-3|once|TRBV30
CAWRTGLNTDTQYF
TGTGCCTGGAGAACAGGGTTAAACACAGATACGCAGTATTTT
>TRBD2|TRBJ2-1|NA|TRBV6-5
CASSSPGGYNEQFF
TGTGCCAGCAGTTCTCCGGGGGGGTACAATGAGCAGTTCTTC
>TRBD2|TRBJ2-4|NA|TRBV13
CASSRGVTTTQNIQYF
TGTGCCAGCAGCCGGGGGGTCACGACCACCCAAAACATTCAGTACTTC
>NA|TRBJ1-2|NA|TRBV11-2
CASSLDRGELIYGYTF
TGTGCCAGCAGCTTAGATAGGGGCGAACTGATCTATGGCTACACCTTC
>NA|TRBJ2-7|NA|TRBV5-1
CASSLGTGRSSYEQYF
TGCGCCAGCAGCTTGGGCACAGGGCGCAGCTCCTACGAGCAGTACTTC
>NA|TRBJ1-3|NA|TRBV6-5
CASISTRPSGNTIYF
TGTGCCTCCATATCGACAAGGCCTTCTGGAAACACCATATATTTT
>NA|TRBJ1-3|NA|TRBV6-9
CASRHRQAFPSGNTIYF
TGTGCCAGCAGACACAGACAGGCCTTCCCCTCTGGAAACACCATATATTTT
>TRBD1|TRBJ1-5|NA|TRBV28
CATQRQGAAGNQPQHF
TGTGCCACCCAGAGACAGGGGGCTGCGGGCAATCAGCCCCAGCATTTT
>NA|TRBJ2-5|NA|TRBV6-5
CVAGWETQYF
TGTGTGGCGGGCTGGGAGACCCAGTACTTC
>NA|TRBJ1-1|NA|TRBV5-1
CASSKQDVDTEAFF
TGCGCCAGCAGCAAACAGGACGTCGACACTGAAGCTTTCTTT
>NA|TRBJ2-1|NA|TRBV30
CAWKLDSYNEQFF
TGTGCCTGGAAACTAGACTCCTACAATGAGCAGTTCTTC
>NA|TRBJ1-1|NA|TRBV14
CASSQDRVRNTEAFF
TGTGCCAGCAGCCAAGATCGCGTACGGAACACTGAAGCTTTCTTT
>NA|TRBJ2-7|NA|TRBV27
CASSSGREYEQYF
TGTGCCAGCAGCTCAGGAAGAGAGTACGAGCAGTACTTC
>TRBD2|TRBJ2-2|NA|TRBV7-3
CASTQGTSGTHTGELFF
TGTGCCAGCACCCAAGGGACTAGCGGGACCCACACCGGGGAGCTGTTTTTT
>NA|TRBJ1-3|NA|TRBV11-2
CASSSRVPRLNTIYF
TGTGCCAGCAGCTCCAGGGTCCCTCGGCTTAACACCATATATTTT
>NA|TRBJ1-1|NA|TRBV28
CASGGGFQAFF
TGTGCCAGCGGTGGCGGTTTCCAAGCTTTCTTT
>TRBD2|TRBJ2-3|few|TRBV13
CASSPRLAGAESTDTQYF
TGTGCCAGCAGCCCGAGACTAGCGGGAGCCGAAAGCACAGATACGCAGTATTTT
>NA|TRBJ1-5|NA|TRBV6-5
CASSISGGNQPQHF
TGTGCCAGCAGTATCTCAGGGGGCAATCAGCCCCAGCATTTT
>TRBD1|TRBJ2-1|few|TRBV19
CASLDRGANNEQFF
TGTGCCAGTCTCGACAGGGGAGCGAACAATGAGCAGTTCTTC
>NA|TRBJ1-5|NA|TRBV19
CASRYRESHQPQHF
TGTGCCAGTAGATACAGGGAGTCTCATCAGCCCCAGCATTTT
>NA|TRBJ2-5|NA|TRBV9
CASSVGAGNQETQYF
TGTGCCAGCAGCGTAGGGGCAGGGAACCAGGAGACCCAGTACTTC
>NA|TRBJ2-5|NA|TRBV2
CASTGLSYQETQYF
TGTGCCAGCACTGGTCTATCGTACCAAGAGACCCAGTACTTC
>NA|TRBJ2-1|NA|TRBV30
CAWSLGNGRPNEQFF
TGTGCCTGGAGTTTAGGGAACGGGAGACCAAATGAGCAGTTCTTC
>NA|TRBJ2-1|NA|TRBV7-3
CASSRYPSANEQFF
TGTGCCAGCAGCCGATACCCTAGCGCCAATGAGCAGTTCTTC
>TRBD2|TRBJ2-1|once|TRBV24-1
CATSDLTSGRPSYNEQFF
TGTGCCACCAGTGACCTCACTAGCGGGAGACCCTCCTACAATGAGCAGTTCTTC